The clone carrying this T cell receptor beta chain is medium-sized. The source of the sample is a study of blood T cell repertoires in COVID-19. Study overall: The United States, Italy and Spain provided the acute and convalescent COVID-19 samples. PBMCs, B-cell-depleted T cells, or T cells were the source of the cDNA or gDNA that made up the material.

Only in-frame clones appear in the TCRdb table, and some are missing; sequencing was by immunoSEQ multiplex PCR. Seen here are tens of thousands of clones, around nine tenths observed once, and the top ten hold roughly an eighth. CDR3 length: 13 residues. V dropped 6 bases and J dropped 5 bases, with 13 bases sitting between them. Germline-derived CDR1 and CDR2 are MNHEY and SVGAGI. The sequence derives from a human donor with active COVID-19. The donor label of this sample is uncertain. V and J are TRBV6-5 and TRBJ1-1; the D gene is possibly TRBD1 (6 bases). Material: peripheral blood. CDR3 coding DNA: TGTGCCAGCAGACAGGGCAGTGGGACTGAAGCTTTCTTT. It codes for CASRQGSGTEAFF.